This record looks at one T cell receptor (beta chain) sequence and its context. The antigen is undetermined. The data stem from a study of CD8+ T cells in alopecia areata. The authors extracted RNA and reverse transcribed it into cDNA as the sequencing template. Profiled with immunoSEQ multiplex PCR; TCRdb holds only in-frame clones, not every one. In the table there are about 150,000 clones, 45% to 60% of which are singletons. Points from the study as a whole: Affected lesional scalp, above all in alopecia totalis/universalis, was more clonal than normal scalp.

Stated treatment: oral pan-JAK inhibitor, 5-10 mg twice daily. Samples from alopecia areata patients were lesional scalp punch biopsies and peripheral blood. This receptor was taken from a human donor with alopecia areata. This specimen was CD8+ T cells sorted from blood, taken at week 4, from a patient treated with tofacitinib.

The CDR3 region has the DNA TGTGCCACCCTACTAGCGGGGTTCGCAGATACGCAGTATTTT. Its protein is CATLLAGFADTQYF. The rearrangement links TRBV10-3 to TRBJ2-3, with 10 bases that match TRBD2. This CDR3 is built from 14 residues. V gave up 10 bases and J gave up 4 bases; unmatched junction bases: 8. Germline V gives CDR1 ENHRY, CDR2 SYGVKD.